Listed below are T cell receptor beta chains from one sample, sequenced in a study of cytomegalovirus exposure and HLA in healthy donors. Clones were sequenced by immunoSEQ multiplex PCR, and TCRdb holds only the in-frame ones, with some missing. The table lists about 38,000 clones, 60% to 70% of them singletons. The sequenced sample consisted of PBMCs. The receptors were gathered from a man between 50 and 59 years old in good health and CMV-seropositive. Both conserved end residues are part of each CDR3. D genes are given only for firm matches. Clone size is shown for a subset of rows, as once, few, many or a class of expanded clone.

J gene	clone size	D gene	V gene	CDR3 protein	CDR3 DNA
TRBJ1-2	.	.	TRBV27	CASSLDLLGYTF	TGTGCCAGCAGTTTAGACCTACTAGGCTACACCTTC
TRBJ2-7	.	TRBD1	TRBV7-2	CASSPRGTGREEQYF	TGTGCCAGCAGCCCTCGGGGGACAGGGAGAGAAGAGCAGTACTTC
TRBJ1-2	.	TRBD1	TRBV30	CAWSGESQGAGGYTF	TGTGCCTGGAGTGGGGAGAGCCAGGGGGCTGGAGGCTACACCTTC
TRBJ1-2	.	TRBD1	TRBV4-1	CASSFNRGDNYGYTF	TGCGCCAGCAGCTTTAACAGGGGCGACAACTATGGCTACACCTTC
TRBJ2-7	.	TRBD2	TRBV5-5	CASSFQTSGGLYEQYF	TGTGCCAGCAGCTTCCAGACTAGCGGGGGCCTCTACGAGCAGTACTTC
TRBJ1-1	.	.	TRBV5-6	CASSWPGGNAEAFF	TGTGCCAGCAGCTGGCCGGGGGGAAATGCTGAAGCTTTCTTT
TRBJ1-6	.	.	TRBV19	CASSRSGEGNSPLHF	TGTGCCAGTAGCCGAAGTGGGGAGGGGAATTCACCCCTCCACTTT
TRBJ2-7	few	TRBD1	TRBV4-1	CASSQVGPGGRYEQYF	TGCGCCAGCAGCCAAGTCGGTCCAGGGGGCAGGTACGAGCAGTACTTC
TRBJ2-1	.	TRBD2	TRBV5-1	CASSGGGGGAFANEQFF	TGCGCCAGCAGCGGAGGCGGGGGGGGCGCATTCGCGAATGAGCAGTTCTTC
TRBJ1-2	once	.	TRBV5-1	CASSLAQAQGYTF	TGCGCCAGCAGCTTGGCACAGGCCCAGGGCTACACCTTC
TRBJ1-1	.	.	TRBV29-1	CSARSLQGNTAEAFF	TGCAGCGCACGAAGTTTACAGGGTAATACCGCTGAAGCTTTCTTT
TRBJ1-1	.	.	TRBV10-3	CAITTDTNTEAFF	TGTGCCATCACCACAGATACGAACACTGAAGCTTTCTTT
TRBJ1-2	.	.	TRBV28	CASRPGTWDGYTF	TGTGCCAGCAGACCCGGGACTTGGGATGGCTACACCTTC
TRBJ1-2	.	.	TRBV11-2	CASSPPGTSNYGYTF	TGTGCCAGCAGCCCACCGGGGACTTCTAACTATGGCTACACCTTC
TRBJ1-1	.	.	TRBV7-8	CASSLASRGVAEAFF	TGTGCCAGCAGCTTAGCGTCCAGGGGAGTCGCTGAAGCTTTCTTT
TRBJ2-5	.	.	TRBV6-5	CASSYAPAVETQYF	TGTGCCAGCAGTTACGCCCCAGCGGTTGAGACCCAGTACTTC
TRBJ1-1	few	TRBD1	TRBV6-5	CASRYSGTGQAFF	TGTGCCAGCAGATATAGCGGGACAGGGCAAGCTTTCTTT
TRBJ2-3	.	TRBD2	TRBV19	CAAGLAKTDTQYF	TGTGCCGCGGGACTAGCGAAAACAGATACGCAGTATTTT
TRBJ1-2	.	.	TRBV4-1	CASSPGGLNYGYTF	TGCGCCAGCAGCCCCGGAGGGCTTAACTATGGCTACACCTTC
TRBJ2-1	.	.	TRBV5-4	CASSLADRMRSNEQFF	TGTGCCAGCAGCTTGGCGGATAGAATGAGGTCCAATGAGCAGTTCTTC
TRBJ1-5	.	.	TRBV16	CASSQSGGKSQPQHF	TGTGCCAGCAGCCAATCGGGGGGGAAAAGTCAGCCCCAGCATTTT
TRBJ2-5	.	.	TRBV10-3	CAISESGSEETQYF	TGTGCCATCAGTGAATCAGGAAGTGAGGAGACCCAGTACTTC
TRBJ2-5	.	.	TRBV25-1	CASSEWTGQETQYF	TGTGCCAGCAGTGAATGGACGGGACAAGAGACCCAGTACTTC
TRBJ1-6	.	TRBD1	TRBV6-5	CASSKMTGTGSPLHF	TGTGCCAGCAGCAAAATGACAGGGACCGGTTCACCCCTCCACTTT
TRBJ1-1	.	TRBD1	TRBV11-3	CASSAGTGGNTEAFF	TGTGCCAGCAGCGCCGGGACAGGAGGTAACACTGAAGCTTTCTTT
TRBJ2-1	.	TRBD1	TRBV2	CASSSDRGNEQFF	TGTGCCAGCAGCTCCGACAGGGGAAATGAGCAGTTCTTC
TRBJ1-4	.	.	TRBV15	CATTPLQGPNEKLFF	TGTGCCACCACCCCACTACAGGGCCCTAATGAAAAACTGTTTTTT
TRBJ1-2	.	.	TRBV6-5	CASSYSSRSGYGYTF	TGTGCCAGCAGTTACTCGAGTAGGTCGGGCTATGGCTACACCTTC
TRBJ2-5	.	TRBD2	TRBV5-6	CASSLRTSGGAQRTQYF	TGTGCCAGCAGCTTGCGGACTAGCGGGGGGGCCCAACGGACCCAGTACTTC
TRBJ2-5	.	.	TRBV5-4	CASSPDYQETQYF	TGTGCCAGCAGCCCCGACTATCAAGAGACCCAGTACTTC
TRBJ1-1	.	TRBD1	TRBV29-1	CSVVRVDRGTEAFF	TGCAGCGTCGTTAGGGTGGACAGGGGCACTGAAGCTTTCTTT
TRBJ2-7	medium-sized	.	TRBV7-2	CASSEFPTGLSEQYF	TGTGCCAGCAGCGAATTCCCCACGGGGTTGAGCGAGCAGTACTTC
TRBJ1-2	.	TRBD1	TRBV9	CASSGGQAGYGYTF	TGTGCCAGCAGCGGAGGACAGGCAGGCTATGGCTACACCTTC
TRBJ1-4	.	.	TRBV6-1	CASSAPSEAEKLFF	TGTGCCAGCTCAGCCCCCTCAGAGGCTGAAAAACTGTTTTTT
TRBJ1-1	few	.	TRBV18	CASSPTVLPEAFF	TGTGCCAGCTCACCAACGGTTCTGCCTGAAGCTTTCTTT
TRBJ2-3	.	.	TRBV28	CASSLLEGVKDTQYF	TGTGCCAGCAGTCTACTTGAGGGGGTGAAAGATACGCAGTATTTT
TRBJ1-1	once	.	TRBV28	CASSLSQGNTEAFF	TGTGCCAGCAGTTTATCACAGGGTAACACTGAAGCTTTCTTT
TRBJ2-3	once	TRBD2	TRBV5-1	CASSPGTSGATDTQYF	TGCGCCAGCAGCCCCGGGACTAGCGGGGCAACAGATACGCAGTATTTT
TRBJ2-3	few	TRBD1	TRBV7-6	CASSLSRGTTDTQYF	TGTGCCAGCAGCTTGTCCAGGGGGACCACAGATACGCAGTATTTT
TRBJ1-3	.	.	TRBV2	CASRQETSSGNTIYF	TGTGCCAGCCGACAGGAAACAAGCTCTGGAAACACCATATATTTT
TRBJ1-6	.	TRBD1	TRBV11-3	CASSLEDRNSPLHF	TGTGCCAGCAGCTTAGAGGACAGGAATTCACCCCTCCACTTT
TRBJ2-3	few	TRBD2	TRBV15	CATSRDKGLGYPGSTDTQYF	TGTGCCACCAGCAGAGATAAAGGACTAGGGTACCCGGGGAGCACAGATACGCAGTATTTT
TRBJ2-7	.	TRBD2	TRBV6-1	CAILYRLAGSYEQYF	TGTGCCATCCTCTACCGACTAGCGGGAAGCTACGAGCAGTACTTC
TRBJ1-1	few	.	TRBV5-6	CASSLGGGDTEAFF	TGTGCCAGCAGCTTGGGTGGCGGCGACACTGAAGCTTTCTTT
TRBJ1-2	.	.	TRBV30	CACESQFPYGYTF	TGTGCCTGCGAAAGTCAGTTCCCTTATGGCTACACCTTC
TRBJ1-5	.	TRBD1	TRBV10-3	CAISESGQTNQPQHF	TGTGCCATCAGTGAGTCGGGACAGACAAATCAGCCCCAGCATTTT
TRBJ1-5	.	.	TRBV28	CASTESGPQHF	TGTGCCAGTACCGAATCGGGGCCCCAGCATTTT
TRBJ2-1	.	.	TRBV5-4	CASIDRGNNEQFF	TGTGCCAGCATCGACCGCGGGAATAATGAGCAGTTCTTC
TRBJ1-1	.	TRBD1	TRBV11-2	CASSAGQSNTEAFF	TGTGCCAGCAGCGCGGGACAGTCAAACACTGAAGCTTTCTTT
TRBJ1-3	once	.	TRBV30	CAGLQRNTIYF	TGTGCCGGACTACAGCGAAACACCATATATTTT
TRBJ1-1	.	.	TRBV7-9	CASSLGHIDTEAFF	TGTGCCAGCAGCTTAGGACACATTGACACTGAAGCTTTCTTT
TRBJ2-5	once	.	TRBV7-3	CASSSQGGRETQYF	TGTGCCAGCAGCTCCCAGGGAGGTCGAGAGACCCAGTACTTC
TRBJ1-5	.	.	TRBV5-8	CASSYQGTANQPQHF	TGTGCCAGCAGCTACCAGGGGACGGCTAATCAGCCCCAGCATTTT
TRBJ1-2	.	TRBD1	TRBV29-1	CSARQGLNYGYTF	TGCAGCGCCCGACAGGGTCTTAACTATGGCTACACCTTC
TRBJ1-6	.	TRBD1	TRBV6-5	CASSLTGDSNSPLHF	TGTGCCAGCAGCCTCACAGGGGATAGTAATTCACCCCTCCACTTT
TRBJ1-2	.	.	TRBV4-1	CASSQDSTVNYGYTF	TGCGCCAGCAGCCAAGATTCGACAGTCAACTATGGCTACACCTTC
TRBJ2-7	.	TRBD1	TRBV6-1	CATRTGEAYEQYF	TGTGCCACCAGGACAGGCGAAGCCTACGAGCAGTACTTC
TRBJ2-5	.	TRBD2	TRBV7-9	CASNGGGTSQETQYF	TGTGCCAGCAACGGGGGGGGGACCAGTCAAGAGACCCAGTACTTC
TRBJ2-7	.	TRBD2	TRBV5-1	CASSLASGVGSHEQYF	TGCGCCAGCAGCTTGGCTAGCGGGGTTGGGTCCCACGAGCAGTACTTC
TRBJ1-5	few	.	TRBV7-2	CASSLERSNQPQHF	TGTGCCAGCAGCTTAGAGAGGAGCAATCAGCCCCAGCATTTT